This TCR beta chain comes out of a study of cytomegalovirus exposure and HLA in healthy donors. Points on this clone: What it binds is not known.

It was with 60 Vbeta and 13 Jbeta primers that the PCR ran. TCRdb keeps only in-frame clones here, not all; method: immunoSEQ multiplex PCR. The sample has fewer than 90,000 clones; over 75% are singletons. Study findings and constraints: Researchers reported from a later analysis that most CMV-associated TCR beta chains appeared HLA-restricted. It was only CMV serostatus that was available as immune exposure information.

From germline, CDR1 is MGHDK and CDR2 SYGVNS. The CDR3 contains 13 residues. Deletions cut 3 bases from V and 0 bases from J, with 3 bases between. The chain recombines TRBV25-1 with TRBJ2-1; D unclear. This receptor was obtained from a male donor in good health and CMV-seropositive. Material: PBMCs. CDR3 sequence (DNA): TGTGCCAGCAGTGACCTCTCCTACAATGAGCAGTTCTTC. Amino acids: CASSDLSYNEQFF.